This TCR beta chain was profiled in a study of T cell changes during pregnancy in multiple sclerosis. Germline V lookup: CDR1 SGHRS, CDR2 YFSETQ. The ends lost 2 bases at V and 5 bases at J; junction bases unmatched: 10. The CDR3 loop spans 15 amino acids. Some clones are missing from TCRdb's copy, which holds only in-frame ones; the method was immunoSEQ multiplex PCR. The sample includes almost 50,000 clones, around 94% seen only once; the top ten take more than 0.25%. The origin of this receptor is a female donor with multiple sclerosis, enrolled in a pregnancy study. Sequenced material: CD4+ T cells from peripheral blood mononuclear cells, taken in the third trimester of pregnancy. The chain employs TRBV5-1 and TRBJ2-7, with TRBD1 matching over 7 bases. The CDR3 coding sequence is TGCGCCAGCAGCTTTGGGACAGTGGGACAGAACGAGCAGTACTTC. This translates into CASSFGTVGQNEQYF.